This TCR beta chain was recorded in a study of shared clonotypes between healthy human individuals. Study outcomes and limitations: Generation probabilities were higher for clonotypes shared across all four sorted-subset donors than for unshared ones. It was anticipated that sequencing depth would influence how many clonotypes donors shared.

Donation came from healthy HIV-negative adults that had no recent acute infections or vaccinations. Donors comprised only Caucasian adults living in Nashville, Tennessee. Measured with immunoSEQ multiplex PCR; TCRdb has only the in-frame clones, and not every one. Here the sample spans roughly 2 million clones, about 95% being singletons. A word on this clone: What it binds is not known. Other DNA sequences within the sample encode an identical CDR3.

Germline lookup yields CDR1 SQVTM and CDR2 ANQGSEA. V gave up 5 bases and J gave up 0 bases, with 5 bases separating them. CDR3 length equals 11 residues. The receptor was isolated from a man aged 18 to 35 in good health. Input material: naive CD4+ T cells sorted from blood. Documented subset: CD45RA+ positively selected. The V and J genes are TRBV29-1 and TRBJ2-7, with D uncertain. CDR3 DNA sequence: TGCAGCGTTCTTCTCTCCTACGAGCAGTACTTC. Translated, it gives CSVLLSYEQYF.